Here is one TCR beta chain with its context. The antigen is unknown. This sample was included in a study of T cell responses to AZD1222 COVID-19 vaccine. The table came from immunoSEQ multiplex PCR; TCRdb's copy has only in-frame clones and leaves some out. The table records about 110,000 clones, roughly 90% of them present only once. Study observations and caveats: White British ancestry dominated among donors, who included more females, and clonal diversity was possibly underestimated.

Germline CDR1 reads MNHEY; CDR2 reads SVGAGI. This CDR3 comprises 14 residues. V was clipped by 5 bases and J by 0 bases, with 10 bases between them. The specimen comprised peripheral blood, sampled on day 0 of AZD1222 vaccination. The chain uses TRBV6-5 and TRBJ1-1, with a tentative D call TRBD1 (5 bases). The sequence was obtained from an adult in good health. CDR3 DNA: TGTGCCAGCAGTCTGGGGCTCATGAACACTGAAGCTTTCTTT. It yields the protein CASSLGLMNTEAFF.